Listed below are T cell receptor beta chains from one sample, sequenced in a study of Tregs in tolerant kidney transplant recipients. Here immunoSEQ multiplex PCR was the method, and the copy in TCRdb shows in-frame clones only, minus some. Among about 31,000 clones listed, 82% were seen once. No antigen has been identified for these receptors. The sample was Tregs from blood cultured with allogeneic cells. These receptor sequences come from a human donor in good health. The CDR3 runs from the conserved cysteine through the conserved F or W. The D gene is left open where the match is weak. Some rows mark clone size as missing; the rest say once, few, many or name a class of expanded clone.

clone_size,v_call,d_call,j_call,cdr3_aa,cdr3_nt
.,TRBV5-4,.,TRBJ2-5,CASSVRETQYF,TGTGCCAGCAGCGTAAGGGAGACCCAGTACTTC
once,TRBV2,.,TRBJ1-3,CASRYGGRRGNTIYF,TGTGCCAGCAGGTATGGAGGGAGACGAGGAAACACCATATATTTT
.,TRBV7-9,TRBD2,TRBJ2-1,CASSKTSGRVILNEQFF,TGTGCCAGCAGCAAGACTAGCGGGAGGGTTATTTTGAATGAGCAGTTCTTC
.,TRBV19,TRBD1,TRBJ1-2,CASRYRGGYTF,TGTGCCAGTAGATACAGGGGCGGCTACACCTTC
.,TRBV10-2,.,TRBJ1-3,CATYSAHRAPGNTIYF,TGCGCCACTTACAGCGCCCACAGGGCCCCTGGAAACACCATATATTTT
.,TRBV6-4,.,TRBJ1-2,CASRRTAGLDGYTF,TGTGCCAGCAGACGGACGGCCGGACTGGATGGCTACACCTTC
.,TRBV10-1,.,TRBJ2-1,CARSPTWRPSYNEQFF,TGCGCCAGGAGTCCGACGTGGCGACCCTCCTACAATGAGCAGTTCTTC
.,TRBV6-6,TRBD2,TRBJ2-3,CASSFSGRGPDTQYF,TGTGCCAGCAGCTTTAGCGGGAGAGGGCCAGATACGCAGTATTTT
.,TRBV11-2,.,TRBJ1-5,CASSLDAGTNQPQHF,TGTGCCAGCAGCTTAGACGCAGGGACGAATCAGCCCCAGCATTTT
.,TRBV5-5,TRBD2,TRBJ2-1,CASTLAVLDEQFF,TGTGCCAGCACTCTAGCGGTCCTCGATGAGCAGTTCTTC
.,TRBV6-5,.,TRBJ2-5,CASSGGTMPGETQYF,TGTGCCAGCAGTGGCGGGACCATGCCCGGGGAGACCCAGTACTTC
.,TRBV5-1,.,TRBJ1-5,CASSPDSPMQPQHF,TGCGCCAGCAGCCCGGACAGTCCTATGCAGCCCCAGCATTTT
.,TRBV7-6,TRBD1,TRBJ2-5,CASTLPGQGLQETQYF,TGTGCCAGCACGCTCCCTGGACAGGGACTTCAAGAGACCCAGTACTTC
medium-sized,TRBV18,.,TRBJ2-3,CASSPVPTDTQYF,TGTGCCAGCTCACCAGTTCCTACAGATACGCAGTATTTT
.,TRBV7-6,.,TRBJ2-3,CASSRDFTDTQYF,TGTGCCAGCAGCCGGGACTTCACAGATACGCAGTATTTT
.,TRBV4-3,.,TRBJ2-1,CASSQVVYETPFF,TGCGCCAGCAGCCAAGTAGTGTACGAGACACCGTTCTTC
.,TRBV11-2,.,TRBJ1-1,CASSLDRLNTEAFF,TGTGCCAGCAGCCTAGACAGACTTAACACTGAAGCTTTCTTT
.,TRBV5-1,TRBD2,TRBJ2-5,CASTLLAGIQETQYF,TGCGCCAGCACCCTCCTAGCGGGGATCCAAGAGACCCAGTACTTC
.,TRBV7-8,.,TRBJ2-2,CASSLKLTGELFF,TGTGCCAGCAGCTTAAAGCTAACCGGGGAGCTGTTTTTT
.,TRBV11-3,.,TRBJ1-1,CASSFTAQNTEAFF,TGTGCCAGCAGCTTCACGGCGCAGAACACTGAAGCTTTCTTT
.,TRBV4-2,.,TRBJ2-2,CASSQDDRRVTGELFF,TGTGCCAGCAGCCAAGACGACAGAAGGGTCACCGGGGAGCTGTTTTTT
.,TRBV5-1,.,TRBJ2-5,CASSLNRGTQETQYF,TGCGCCAGCAGCTTGAACCGGGGGACACAAGAGACCCAGTACTTC
.,TRBV7-9,.,TRBJ2-7,CASTLNPGPTYEQYF,TGTGCCAGCACCTTAAACCCGGGACCGACCTACGAGCAGTACTTC
.,TRBV2,.,TRBJ2-5,CASSEFRWGAQETQYF,TGTGCCAGCAGTGAGTTTCGGTGGGGTGCTCAAGAGACCCAGTACTTC
.,TRBV10-3,.,TRBJ1-1,CAISEWGWGNTEAFF,TGTGCCATCAGTGAGTGGGGGTGGGGCAACACTGAAGCTTTCTTT
.,TRBV2,TRBD2,TRBJ2-2,CASTPSLGLAGGLNTGELFF,TGTGCCAGCACCCCCTCGTTGGGACTAGCGGGGGGGCTGAACACCGGGGAGCTGTTTTTT
.,TRBV11-1,.,TRBJ2-2,CASSLGRVAGELFF,TGTGCCAGCAGCTTAGGGCGGGTGGCCGGGGAGCTGTTTTTT
.,TRBV29-1,.,TRBJ2-5,CSVALGAGRGETQYF,TGCAGCGTTGCGTTAGGAGCAGGACGGGGGGAGACCCAGTACTTC
.,TRBV7-8,.,TRBJ2-7,CASSLEARGREQYF,TGTGCCAGCAGCTTAGAGGCCAGGGGTAGGGAGCAGTACTTC
.,TRBV10-2,TRBD2,TRBJ2-1,CASRSGSNRNEQFF,TGCGCCAGCAGGAGCGGGAGTAACCGCAATGAGCAGTTCTTC
.,TRBV5-1,.,TRBJ2-7,CASSLDFVYSSYEQYF,TGCGCCAGCAGCTTGGACTTCGTATATAGCTCCTACGAGCAGTACTTC
few,TRBV7-2,.,TRBJ1-6,CASSLGIVDSPLHF,TGTGCCAGCAGCTTAGGAATAGTGGATTCACCCCTCCACTTT
.,TRBV29-1,.,TRBJ2-3,CSVDGKIAGTDTQYF,TGCAGCGTTGATGGGAAGATTGCGGGCACAGATACGCAGTATTTT
.,TRBV10-3,TRBD1,TRBJ2-7,CAIGDRPYEQYF,TGTGCCATCGGGGACAGGCCCTACGAGCAGTACTTC
.,TRBV7-6,TRBD1,TRBJ2-6,CASSLAQATGTRGANVLTF,TGTGCCAGCAGCTTAGCGCAGGCGACAGGGACACGTGGGGCCAACGTCCTGACTTTC
few,TRBV7-6,.,TRBJ1-1,CAIVIGGVHTEAFF,TGTGCCATCGTGATTGGGGGAGTACACACTGAAGCTTTCTTT
.,TRBV7-9,.,TRBJ2-1,CASSRWETYNEQFF,TGTGCCAGCAGCCGGTGGGAGACCTACAATGAGCAGTTCTTC
once,TRBV7-8,TRBD1,TRBJ1-2,CASSLGQGALGGYTF,TGTGCCAGCAGCTTAGGCCAGGGGGCTTTAGGTGGCTACACCTTC
once,TRBV7-2,TRBD1,TRBJ2-3,CASSLYTGQGEDTQYF,TGTGCCAGCAGCTTATATACGGGGCAGGGGGAGGATACGCAGTATTTT
.,TRBV19,.,TRBJ1-6,CASSLRGNSPLHF,TGTGCCAGCTCTCTAAGAGGGAATTCACCCCTCCACTTT
once,TRBV19,.,TRBJ2-1,CASSMATALSSYNEQFF,TGTGCCAGTAGTATGGCGACAGCCTTAAGCTCCTACAATGAGCAGTTCTTC
.,TRBV19,.,TRBJ2-2,CASSKSAPMTGELFF,TGTGCCAGTAGTAAGAGCGCCCCGATGACCGGGGAGCTGTTTTTT
.,TRBV19,TRBD1,TRBJ1-5,CASSIDLGQGSSNQPQHF,TGTGCCAGTAGTATAGATCTGGGACAGGGCTCGAGCAATCAGCCCCAGCATTTT
.,TRBV5-6,.,TRBJ1-2,CASSYYRSPNYGYTF,TGTGCCAGCAGCTATTACAGGAGCCCTAACTATGGCTACACCTTC
.,TRBV21-1,.,TRBJ1-3,CASSAGTGQRAHPGNTIYF,TGTGCCAGCAGCGCTGGGACAGGCCAGAGAGCCCATCCTGGAAACACCATATATTTT
.,TRBV2,.,TRBJ2-3,CASKASRTDTQYF,TGTGCCAGCAAAGCCTCCCGCACAGATACGCAGTATTTT
.,TRBV30,.,TRBJ1-2,CAWSTTIANYGYTF,TGTGCCTGGAGTACGACCATTGCTAACTATGGCTACACCTTC
once,TRBV5-6,TRBD2,TRBJ2-5,CASSVAGGQETQYF,TGTGCCAGCAGTGTAGCGGGGGGACAAGAGACCCAGTACTTC
.,TRBV28,TRBD2,TRBJ2-3,CASHPGGHYTQYF,TGTGCCAGCCACCCGGGAGGGCATTATACGCAGTATTTT
few,TRBV7-9,.,TRBJ2-2,CASKLASSLAGELFF,TGTGCCAGCAAGCTCGCATCTAGCTTGGCCGGGGAGCTGTTTTTT
once,TRBV19,.,TRBJ1-2,CASSMGPYGYTF,TGTGCCAGTAGTATGGGTCCGTATGGCTACACCTTC
.,TRBV18,.,TRBJ1-5,CASSPQGAQPQHF,TGTGCCAGCTCACCACAGGGAGCTCAGCCCCAGCATTTT
few,TRBV18,.,TRBJ1-2,CASSRSLRGYTF,TGTGCCAGCTCACGCTCCCTACGGGGCTACACCTTC
few,TRBV2,TRBD1,TRBJ2-2,CASRRTGGMTGELFF,TGTGCCAGCCGGAGGACAGGGGGGATGACCGGGGAGCTGTTTTTT
.,TRBV18,TRBD1,TRBJ1-3,CASSRDRIDSGNTIYF,TGTGCCAGCTCACGGGACAGGATAGACTCTGGAAACACCATATATTTT
once,TRBV4-1,.,TRBJ1-4,CASSQDGTPGIGKLFF,TGCGCCAGCAGCCAAGATGGGACCCCAGGGATTGGAAAACTGTTTTTT
.,TRBV10-3,TRBD2,TRBJ2-1,CAISLLAGINNEQFF,TGTGCCATCAGTCTACTAGCGGGGATAAACAATGAGCAGTTCTTC
.,TRBV7-8,TRBD2,TRBJ2-2,CASSSLGGQRAGELFF,TGTGCCAGCAGCTCCCTGGGAGGGCAAAGGGCCGGGGAGCTGTTTTTT